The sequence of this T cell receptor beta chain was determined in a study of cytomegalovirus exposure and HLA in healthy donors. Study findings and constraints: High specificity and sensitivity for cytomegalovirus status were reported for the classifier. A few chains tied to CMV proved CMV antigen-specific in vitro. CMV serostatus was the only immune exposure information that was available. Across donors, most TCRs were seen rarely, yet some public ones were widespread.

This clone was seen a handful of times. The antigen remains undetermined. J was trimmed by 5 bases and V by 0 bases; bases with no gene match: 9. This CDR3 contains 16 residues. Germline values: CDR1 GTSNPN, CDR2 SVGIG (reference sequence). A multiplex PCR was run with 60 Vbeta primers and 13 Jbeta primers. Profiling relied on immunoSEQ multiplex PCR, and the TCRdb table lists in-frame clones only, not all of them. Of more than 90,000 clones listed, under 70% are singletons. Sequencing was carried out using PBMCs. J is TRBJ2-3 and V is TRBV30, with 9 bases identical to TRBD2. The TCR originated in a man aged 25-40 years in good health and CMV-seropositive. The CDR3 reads CAWSVGLAGGGDTQYF. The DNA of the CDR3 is TGTGCCTGGAGTGTTGGGTTGGCGGGAGGGGGAGATACGCAGTATTTT.